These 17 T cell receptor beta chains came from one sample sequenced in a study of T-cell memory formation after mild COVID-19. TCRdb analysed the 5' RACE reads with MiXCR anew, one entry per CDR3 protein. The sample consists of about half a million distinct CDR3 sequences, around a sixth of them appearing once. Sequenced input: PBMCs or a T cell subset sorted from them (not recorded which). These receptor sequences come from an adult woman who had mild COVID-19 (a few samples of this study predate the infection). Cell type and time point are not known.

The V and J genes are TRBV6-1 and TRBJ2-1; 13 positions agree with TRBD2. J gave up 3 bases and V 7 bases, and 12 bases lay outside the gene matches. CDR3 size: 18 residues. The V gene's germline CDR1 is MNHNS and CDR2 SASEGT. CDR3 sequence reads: CASNRGTSGVTVYNEQFF. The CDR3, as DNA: TGTGCCAGCAACAGAGGGACTAGCGGGGTCACGGTCTACAATGAGCAGTTCTTC.

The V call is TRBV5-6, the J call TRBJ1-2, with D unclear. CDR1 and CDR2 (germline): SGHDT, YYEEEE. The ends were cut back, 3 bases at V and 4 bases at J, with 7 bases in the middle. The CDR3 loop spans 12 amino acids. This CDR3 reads CASSSRSYGYTF. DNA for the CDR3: TGTGCCAGCAGCTCCCGATCCTATGGCTACACCTTC.

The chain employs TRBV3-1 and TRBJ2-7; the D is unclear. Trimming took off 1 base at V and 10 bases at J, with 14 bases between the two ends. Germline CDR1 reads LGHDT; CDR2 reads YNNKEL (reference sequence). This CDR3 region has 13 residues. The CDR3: CASSQVITEKQYF. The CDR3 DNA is TGTGCCAGCAGCCAAGTGATCACGGAAAAACAGTACTTC.

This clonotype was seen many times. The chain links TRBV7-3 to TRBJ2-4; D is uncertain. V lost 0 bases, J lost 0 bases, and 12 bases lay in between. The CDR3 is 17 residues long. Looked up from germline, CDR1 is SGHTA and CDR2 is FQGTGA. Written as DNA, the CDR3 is TGTGCCAGCAGCTTAACGTTCAGTCCCTTAGCCAAAAACATTCAGTACTTC. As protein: CASSLTFSPLAKNIQYF.

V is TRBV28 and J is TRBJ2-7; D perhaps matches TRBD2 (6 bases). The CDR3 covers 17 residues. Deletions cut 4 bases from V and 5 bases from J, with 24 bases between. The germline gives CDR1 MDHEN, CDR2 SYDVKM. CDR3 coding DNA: TGTGCCAGCAGTTCCCCACGGGGGTCGGGAGAGGGTCACGAGCAGTACTTC. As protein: CASSSPRGSGEGHEQYF.

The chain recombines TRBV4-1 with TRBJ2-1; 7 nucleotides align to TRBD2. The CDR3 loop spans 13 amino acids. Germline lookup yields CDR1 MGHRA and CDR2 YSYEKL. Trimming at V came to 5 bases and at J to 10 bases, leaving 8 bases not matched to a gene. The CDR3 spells CASSEGLVGEQFF. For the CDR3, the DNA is TGCGCCAGCAGCGAAGGACTAGTCGGCGAGCAGTTCTTC.

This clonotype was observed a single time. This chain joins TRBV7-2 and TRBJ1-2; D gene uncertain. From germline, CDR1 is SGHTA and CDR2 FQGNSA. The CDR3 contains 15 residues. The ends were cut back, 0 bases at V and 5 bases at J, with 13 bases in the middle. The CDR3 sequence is CASSLALIGNYGYTF. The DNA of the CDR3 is TGTGCCAGCAGCTTAGCGCTAATAGGGAATTATGGCTACACCTTC.

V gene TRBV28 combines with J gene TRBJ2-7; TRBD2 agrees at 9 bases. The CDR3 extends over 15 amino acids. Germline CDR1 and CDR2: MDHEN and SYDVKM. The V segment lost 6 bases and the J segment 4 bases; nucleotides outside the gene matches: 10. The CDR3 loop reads CASSILAGNLYEQYF. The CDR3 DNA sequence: TGTGCCAGCAGCATTCTAGCGGGAAACCTTTACGAGCAGTACTTC.

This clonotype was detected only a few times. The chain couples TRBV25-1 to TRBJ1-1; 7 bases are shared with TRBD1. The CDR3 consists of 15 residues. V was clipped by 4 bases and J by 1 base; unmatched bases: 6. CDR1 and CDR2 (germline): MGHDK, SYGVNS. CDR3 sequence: CASSVLRDRNTEAFF. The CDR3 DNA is TGTGCCAGCAGTGTCCTCCGGGACAGGAACACTGAAGCTTTCTTT.

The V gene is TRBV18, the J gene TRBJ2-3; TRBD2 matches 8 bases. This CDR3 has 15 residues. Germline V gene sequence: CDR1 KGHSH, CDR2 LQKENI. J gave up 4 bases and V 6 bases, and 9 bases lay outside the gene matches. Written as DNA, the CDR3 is TGTGCCAGCTCGCAATTGAGCGGGAGCGCAGATACGCAGTATTTT. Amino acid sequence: CASSQLSGSADTQYF.

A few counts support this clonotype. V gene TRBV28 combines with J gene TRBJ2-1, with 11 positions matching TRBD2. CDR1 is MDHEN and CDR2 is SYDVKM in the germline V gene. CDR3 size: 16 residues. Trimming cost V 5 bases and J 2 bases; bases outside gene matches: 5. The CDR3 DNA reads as TGTGCCAGCAGTCCTGGACTAGCGGGCCCCTACAATGAGCAGTTCTTC. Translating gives CASSPGLAGPYNEQFF.

CDR3: CSARGLGSQYF. In DNA, the CDR3 is TGCAGTGCTCGAGGACTAGGCTCGCAGTATTTT. V and J are TRBV20-1 and TRBJ2-3; 7 positions agree with TRBD2. The CDR3 is 11 residues long. V was pared by 5 bases and J by 10 bases, with 6 bases of the junction left unmatched. The germline V gene encodes CDR1 DFQATT and CDR2 SNEGSKA (reference sequence).

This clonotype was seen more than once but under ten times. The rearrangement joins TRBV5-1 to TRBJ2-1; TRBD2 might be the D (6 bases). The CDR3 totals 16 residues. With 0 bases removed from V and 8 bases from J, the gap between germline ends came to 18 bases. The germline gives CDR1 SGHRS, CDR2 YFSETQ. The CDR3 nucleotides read TGCGCCAGCAGCTTGGTTCTCCTAGCGAGGCATGATGAGCAGTTCTTC. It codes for CASSLVLLARHDEQFF.

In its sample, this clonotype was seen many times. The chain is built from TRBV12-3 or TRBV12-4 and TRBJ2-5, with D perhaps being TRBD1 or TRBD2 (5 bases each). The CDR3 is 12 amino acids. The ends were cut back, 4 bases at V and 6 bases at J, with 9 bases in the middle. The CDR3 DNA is TGTGCCAGCAGTTCAGGGAGTCAGACCCAGTACTTC. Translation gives CASSSGSQTQYF.

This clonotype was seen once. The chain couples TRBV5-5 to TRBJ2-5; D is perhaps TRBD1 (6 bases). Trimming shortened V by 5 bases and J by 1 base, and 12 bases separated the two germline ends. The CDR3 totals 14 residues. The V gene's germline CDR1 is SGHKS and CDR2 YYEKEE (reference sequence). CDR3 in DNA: TGTGCCAGCAGTTACCCCAGGGGCCAAGAGACCCAGTACTTC. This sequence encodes CASSYPRGQETQYF.

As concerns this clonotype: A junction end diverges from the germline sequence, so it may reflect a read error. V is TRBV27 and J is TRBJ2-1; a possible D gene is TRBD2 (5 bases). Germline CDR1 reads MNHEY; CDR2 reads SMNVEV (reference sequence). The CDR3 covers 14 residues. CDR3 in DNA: TGTGCCAGCAGTCCTCTGTCGGGGTACACTGAGCAGTTCTTC. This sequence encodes CASSPLSGYTEQFF.

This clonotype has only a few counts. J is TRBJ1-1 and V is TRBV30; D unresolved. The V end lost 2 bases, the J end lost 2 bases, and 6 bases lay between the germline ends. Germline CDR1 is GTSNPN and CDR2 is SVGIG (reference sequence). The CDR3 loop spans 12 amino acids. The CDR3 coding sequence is TGTGCCTGGAGTTGGTCCAACACTGAAGCTTTCTTT. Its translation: CAWSWSNTEAFF. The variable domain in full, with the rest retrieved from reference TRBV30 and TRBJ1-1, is SQTIHQWPATLVQPVGSPLSLECTVEGTSNPNLYWYRQAAGRGLQLLFYSVGIGQISSEVPQNLSASRPQDRQFILSSKKLLLSDSGFYLCAWSWSNTEAFFGQGTRLTVV.